This T cell receptor (beta chain) appears in the sequencing data of a study of blood T cells in healthy people across ages (dated by TCRdb to the mid-2010s). In the study overall: Template switching captured roughly one uniquely barcoded TCR beta cDNA molecule per two T cells in model experiments. The study measured age-related changes in TCR beta repertoire diversity using deep sequencing normalized with unique cDNA molecular identifiers. Four age groups were formed from the donors: young (average approximately 15 years), middle-aged (around 37), aged (over 55) and long-lived (around 80). To avoid experimental bias, donors of different ages were randomly spread across the sequencing lanes. The study analyzed two additional independent replicas of 1 million unique cDNA reads from the same blood draw for two donors, one aged 18 to 30 and one aged 80 or older.

Summary of the overall study and its limitations: Compared with the aged group, the long-lived group had more naive CD4+ T cells, fewer expanded clones and increased TCR diversity, a pattern suggesting age selection. Conclusive comparison of naive and antigen-experienced compartments was prevented by the profiling of bulk unsorted PBMCs. Observed TCR beta diversity correlated strongly with the percentage of naive T cells measured by flow cytometry. Because the CMV infection status of the donors was unknown, age-related changes in expanded clonotypes may potentially have been confounded. Total diversity estimates from one million sequenced T cells were considered lower bounds and underestimates. Observed TCR beta diversity per million T cells fell roughly linearly with age, and a significant reduction was already apparent by age around 36.

The table lists this clonotype with a few counts. The clone's antigen remains unknown. Qualities for individual bases were not recorded, and no much larger clone is one base off. The germline V gene (reference sequence) specifies SSHAT as CDR1 and FNYEAQ as CDR2. Trimming costs V 5 bases and J 0 bases, and their ends lie 10 bases apart. Inclusive of the bounding cysteine and phenylalanine, the CDR3 is 14 residues long. Only the CDR3 region is kept as DNA, spanning 42 bases read in frame from base 1. The donors were about 40 Caucasian individuals from Russia, aged about 6 to 100 years, who were systemically healthy. Approximately 9.3 milliliters of peripheral blood were drawn from each donor into EDTA-treated Vacutainer tubes. Ficoll-Paque density-gradient centrifugation was used to isolate PBMCs, with at least 7 million per sample. Total RNA, at least 6 micrograms per sample, was extracted from PBMCs with Trizol reagent. Naive CD45RAhigh/CD27high T cell percentages were measured by flow cytometry on a PBMC aliquot from every donor.

The library was prepared using 5' RACE. The run used an Illumina HiSeq 2500. A second 7 to 11 cycle PCR used a sample-barcoded 5' primer and a J-beta primer mix. A template-switch 5' adaptor carrying 12 random nucleotides introduced a unique molecular identifier onto each TCR beta cDNA molecule. Each sample yielded at least 2.5 million CDR3-containing paired-end reads. The Mint cDNA synthesis kit, primed by a TRBC-specific oligonucleotide, was used to synthesize first-strand cDNA from all RNA. Following uracil-DNA glycosylase treatment, a first 18-cycle PCR with universal primers M1SS and BC2_uni_R was performed on all cDNA. Concerning the study's data processing: For normalization, 1 million high-quality reads were randomly selected from each sample, with every read carrying a distinct molecular identifier. Instead of being binned into consensus sequences, reads that shared molecular identifiers were thrown out. MiTCR, with a Q25 quality threshold and the strictest error-elimination algorithm, was used for CDR3 identification, clonotype clustering and error correction. A nonparametric unseen species model with Euler transformation was used to estimate lower-bound total TCR beta diversity. TCRdb passed the public sequencing reads through fastp at Q25 and MiXCR, retaining productive beta sequences. Every entry covers one CDR3 protein and lists the most common genes and DNA from its rows. The V and J calls were determined by TCRdb, not by the authors. The sample records about 730,000 distinct CDR3 sequences, around 40% of which are singletons. The ten largest clones capture 20% to 25% of the sample.

The sample was blood. This sequence was found in a woman aged 60-70 years in good health. In this chain, TRBV7-7 is recombined with TRBJ1-1; too little of a D gene remains to name it. The CDR3 region: CASSPVELNTEAFF. The DNA sequence follows: TGTGCCAGCAGCCCAGTAGAACTGAACACTGAAGCTTTCTTT.